This TCR beta chain stems from a study of cytomegalovirus exposure and HLA in healthy donors. Study-level background: Among the approximately 400 genotyped donors, approximately 82% were placed in the Caucasian-associated ancestry cluster.

This CDR3 region has 14 residues. J lost 9 bases, V lost 10 bases, and 11 bases had no gene match. Looked up from germline, CDR1 is LNHDA and CDR2 is SQIVND (reference sequence). The study ran its PCR with 60 Vbeta and 13 Jbeta primers. The assay was immunoSEQ multiplex PCR, and TCRdb's table has in-frame clones only and misses some. Of about 82,000 clones listed, 70% to 80% are singletons. The sample taken for sequencing was PBMCs. The chain is built from TRBV19 and TRBJ2-1; 11 bases match TRBD1. This receptor was obtained from a man in his forties or fifties in good health and CMV-seropositive. The DNA for the CDR3 is TGTGCCACCCAACCGGGACAGGGGGGAGGTGAGCAGTTCTTC. Residues: CATQPGQGGGEQFF.